These T cell receptor beta chains were read from a single sample in a study of blood T cell repertoires in COVID-19. Profiling relied on immunoSEQ multiplex PCR, and the TCRdb table lists in-frame clones only, not all of them. Among 250,000 or so clones listed, roughly 82% were seen once. The specimen was peripheral blood. The receptors here all came from an elderly man with acute or convalescent COVID-19. Each CDR3 is given with its conserved first and last residue. The order of the fields is V gene, clone size, D gene, J gene, CDR3 protein, CDR3 DNA. The D gene is left open where the match is weak. Clone sizes are given selectively: once, few, many, or a class where the clone is expanded.

V gene: TRBV5-1; clone size: few; D gene: TRBD1; J gene: TRBJ2-1; CDR3 protein: CASSFGQGFGEQFF; CDR3 DNA: TGCGCCAGCAGCTTTGGACAGGGGTTTGGTGAGCAGTTCTTC
V gene: TRBV6-2/TRBV6-3; clone size: few; D gene: TRBD2; J gene: TRBJ2-6; CDR3 protein: CASSHRLATGANVLTF; CDR3 DNA: TGTGCCAGCAGCCATAGACTAGCGACTGGGGCCAACGTCCTGACTTTC
V gene: TRBV2; clone size: few; D gene: .; J gene: TRBJ2-6; CDR3 protein: CASILGGAGANVLTF; CDR3 DNA: TGTGCCAGCATTCTAGGGGGAGCTGGGGCCAACGTCCTGACTTTC
V gene: TRBV28; clone size: .; D gene: TRBD2; J gene: TRBJ2-1; CDR3 protein: CASSALADQTYNEQFF; CDR3 DNA: TGTGCCAGCAGTGCGCTAGCGGACCAAACCTACAATGAGCAGTTCTTC
V gene: TRBV18; clone size: .; D gene: .; J gene: TRBJ1-1; CDR3 protein: CASSPGAAPANTEAFF; CDR3 DNA: TGTGCCAGCTCACCAGGGGCAGCTCCCGCGAACACTGAAGCTTTCTTT
V gene: TRBV28; clone size: .; D gene: .; J gene: TRBJ2-7; CDR3 protein: CASTYYEQYF; CDR3 DNA: TGTGCCAGCACTTATTACGAGCAGTACTTC
V gene: TRBV7-9; clone size: .; D gene: .; J gene: TRBJ1-1; CDR3 protein: CASSRTMGLANTEAFF; CDR3 DNA: TGTGCCAGCAGCCGAACAATGGGCCTTGCGAACACTGAAGCTTTCTTT
V gene: TRBV6-5; clone size: .; D gene: TRBD2; J gene: TRBJ2-1; CDR3 protein: CASSYLAGGPNAEQFF; CDR3 DNA: TGTGCCAGCAGTTACTTAGCGGGAGGGCCGAATGCTGAGCAGTTCTTC
V gene: TRBV7-7; clone size: .; D gene: TRBD1; J gene: TRBJ2-5; CDR3 protein: CASSRQGLDQETQYF; CDR3 DNA: TGTGCTAGCAGCCGACAGGGTCTAGATCAAGAGACCCAGTACTTC
V gene: TRBV27; clone size: .; D gene: .; J gene: TRBJ2-2; CDR3 protein: CASSFNSGELFF; CDR3 DNA: TGTGCCAGCAGTTTCAATTCCGGGGAGCTGTTTTTT